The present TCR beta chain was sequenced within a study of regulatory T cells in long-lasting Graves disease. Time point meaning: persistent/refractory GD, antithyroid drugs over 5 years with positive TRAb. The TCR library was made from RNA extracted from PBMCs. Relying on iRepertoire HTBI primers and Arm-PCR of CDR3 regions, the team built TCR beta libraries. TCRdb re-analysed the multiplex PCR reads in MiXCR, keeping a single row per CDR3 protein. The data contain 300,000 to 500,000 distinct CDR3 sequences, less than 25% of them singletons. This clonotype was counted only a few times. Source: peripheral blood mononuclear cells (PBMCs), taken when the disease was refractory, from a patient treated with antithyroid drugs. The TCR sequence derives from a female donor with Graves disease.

For the CDR3, the DNA is TGTGCCAGCAGCTCCCTCGGCGGGGACTACGAGCAGTACTTC. This codes for CASSSLGGDYEQYF. J is TRBJ2-7 and V is TRBV13, with D maybe TRBD2 (6 bases). With 4 bases removed from V and 3 bases from J, the gap between germline ends came to 13 bases. Germline V gene lookup returns CDR1 PRHDT and CDR2 FYEKMQ (reference sequence). The CDR3 is made up of 14 amino acids.